These 16 T cell receptor beta chains were sequenced from one sample in a study of blood T cells in healthy people across ages. For the second PCR, which ran for roughly 7 to 11 cycles, a sample-barcoded 5' primer and a J-beta primer mix were used. TCRdb reanalysed the 5' RACE reads using MiXCR and keeps one entry per CDR3 protein. The sample has approximately 1.5 million distinct CDR3 sequences; roughly 32% are singletons. The material sequenced was blood. These TCRs come from a woman in her thirties in good health.

In DNA, the CDR3 is TGTGCCAGCAGTTTTTTGGCTAGCGGGGCGAACGAGCAGTACTTC. Its protein is CASSFLASGANEQYF. V gene TRBV12-3 or TRBV12-4 combines with J gene TRBJ2-5, with TRBD2 matching 9 bases. The DNA end is more similar to TRBJ2-7, so the J call may be wrong. The CDR3 runs 15 residues.

This clonotype was seen only a few times. V usage is TRBV20-1 and J usage is TRBJ2-5, with 15 positions matching TRBD2. J was trimmed by 2 bases and V by 6 bases; bases with no gene match: 4. CDR3 length: 15 residues. The germline V gene encodes CDR1 DFQATT and CDR2 SNEGSKA (reference sequence). The CDR3 reads CSAIGLAGGQETQYF. CDR3 bases: TGCAGTGCGATCGGACTAGCGGGGGGGCAAGAGACCCAGTACTTC.

This clonotype was found many times. The V and J genes are TRBV7-9 and TRBJ1-1; D not certain. CDR3 length equals 14 residues. CDR1 and CDR2 from the germline V gene are SEHNR and FQNEAQ (reference sequence). The V and J ends lost 3 bases and 4 bases respectively, with 12 bases between them. The CDR3 nucleotides are TGTGCCAGCAGCTTTAGTCAGACGAGCACTGAAGCTTTCTTT. This gives the protein CASSFSQTSTEAFF.

The rearrangement joins TRBV6-6 to TRBJ1-5, with D uncertain. The V and J ends lost 7 bases and 11 bases respectively, with 21 bases between them. This CDR3 comprises 14 residues. The V gene's germline CDR1 is MNHNY and CDR2 SVGAGI (reference sequence). CDR3 bases: TGTGCCAGCATCAAAGACCCCGGGCAGGCGGCCCAGCATTTT. Its protein product is CASIKDPGQAAQHF.

The chain carries TRBV12-3 or TRBV12-4 and TRBJ1-2; tentative D call: TRBD1 (6 bases). The CDR3 runs 12 residues. Trimming cost V 5 bases and J 8 bases, with 12 bases left between them. CDR3 nucleotides: TGTGCCAGCAGTCCCGCGGGGGCAGGCTACACCTTC. Encoded protein: CASSPAGAGYTF.

The gene calls are TRBV25-1 and TRBJ2-5; D remains ambiguous. V lost 4 bases to trimming and J lost 5 bases, with 11 bases between them. Germline values: CDR1 MGHDK, CDR2 SYGVNS. The CDR3 is made up of 13 amino acids. CDR3 protein: CASSGPRWETQYF. The CDR3 DNA follows: TGTGCCAGCAGTGGCCCTCGGTGGGAGACCCAGTACTTC.

This clonotype has a handful of counts. The chain recombines TRBV18 with TRBJ2-3; TRBD2 matches at 10 bases. The J segment lost 5 bases and the V segment lost 2 bases, leaving 7 bases of the junction unmatched. Germline V lookup: CDR1 KGHSH, CDR2 LQKENI. This CDR3 contains 16 residues. The CDR3 sequence is CASSPELAGIRDTQYF. CDR3 bases: TGTGCCAGCTCACCAGAACTAGCGGGGATACGAGATACGCAGTATTTT.

This chain joins TRBV7-3 and TRBJ2-3; D is ambiguous. CDR1 and CDR2 (germline): SGHTA, FQGTGA. Trimming cost V 5 bases and J 6 bases, with 9 bases left between them. This CDR3 is 12 amino acids long. The CDR3: CASSATSDTQYF. CDR3 nucleotides: TGTGCCAGCAGCGCTACATCCGATACGCAGTATTTT. Full variable domain (remainder filled in from reference TRBV7-3 and TRBJ2-3): GAGVSQTPSNKVTEKGKYVELRCDPISGHTALYWYRQSLGQGPEFLIYFQGTGAADDSGLPNDRFFAVRPEGSVSTLKIQRTERGDSAVYLCASSATSDTQYFGPGTRLTVL.

The rearrangement uses TRBV2 and TRBJ1-4, with D possibly matching TRBD1 (5 bases). The germline CDR1 and CDR2 sequences are SNHLY and FYNNEI. CDR3 length: 15 amino acids. Trimming left V 1 base short and J 4 bases short, with 10 bases between. Here the CDR3 DNA reads TGTGCCAGCAGTGAAGGCGGGGGGTTTAATGAAAAACTGTTTTTT. This codes for CASSEGGGFNEKLFF.

V and J are TRBV9 and TRBJ2-1; D is undetermined. The CDR3 loop spans 16 amino acids. V lost 0 bases and J 0 bases, leaving 10 bases between the germline ends. From germline, CDR1 is SGDLS and CDR2 YYNGEE. Here the CDR3 DNA reads TGTGCCAGCAGCGTAGTTCCGGCCAGCTCCTACAATGAGCAGTTCTTC. Amino acids: CASSVVPASSYNEQFF.

The rearrangement links TRBV4-1 to TRBJ2-5; a weak D match, TRBD2 (5 bases). Germline CDR1 and CDR2: MGHRA and YSYEKL. V was cut by 0 bases and J by 3 bases, with 11 bases left in between. CDR3 length: 15 residues. CDR3 DNA sequence: TGCGCCAGCAGCCAAGATCGGGGTAGCAAAGAGACCCAGTACTTC. Protein sequence: CASSQDRGSKETQYF.

The genes are TRBV4-1 and TRBJ2-2; 12 nucleotides match TRBD2. The CDR3 covers 16 residues. The germline CDR1 and CDR2 sequences are MGHRA and YSYEKL. V dropped 2 bases and J dropped 6; count of bases not matched to a gene: 4. The CDR3 region is CASSQSTSGSPGELFF. CDR3 nucleotide sequence: TGCGCCAGCAGCCAATCGACTAGCGGGAGTCCCGGGGAGCTGTTTTTT.

This clonotype was found a few times. CDR3 region: CASSEWGGRADTQYF. CDR3 DNA sequence: TGCGCCAGCAGTGAGTGGGGAGGGAGGGCAGATACGCAGTATTTT. V is TRBV10-1 and J is TRBJ2-3; 7 nucleotides align to TRBD2. The CDR3 spans 15 residues. J was trimmed by 4 bases and V by 1 base; bases with no gene match: 5. The germline gives CDR1 WNHNN, CDR2 SYGVQD (reference sequence).

The rearrangement uses TRBV6-1 and TRBJ1-2; the D is unclear. Per the germline V gene, CDR1 is MNHNS and CDR2 is SASEGT. V was cut by 8 bases and J by 5 bases, with 9 bases left in between. This CDR3 spans 11 amino acids. CDR3 bases: TGTGCCAGCGACTCGCCGTATGGCTACACCTTC. Residues: CASDSPYGYTF.

J is TRBJ2-3 and V is TRBV7-9; 7 bases fit TRBD1. CDR1 SEHNR and CDR2 FQNEAQ come from the germline V gene (reference sequence). There are 17 residues in the CDR3. The V gene end was trimmed by 1 base and the J gene end by 1 base; junction bases not matched to a gene: 8. CDR3 loop: CASSLEGARRGTDTQYF. CDR3 DNA sequence: TGTGCCAGCAGCTTAGAGGGGGCCCGGCGGGGCACAGATACGCAGTATTTT.

This clonotype was seen a few times. V usage is TRBV5-1 and J usage is TRBJ2-1, with 8 bases lining up with TRBD2. The germline V gene encodes CDR1 SGHRS and CDR2 YFSETQ. J lost 1 base, V lost 4 bases, and 7 bases had no gene match. There are 16 residues in the CDR3. The CDR3 spells CASSLQAGESYNEQFF. The CDR3 region has the DNA TGCGCCAGCAGCCTCCAAGCGGGAGAGTCCTACAATGAGCAGTTCTTC. The full variable domain, rest sourced from reference TRBV5-1 and TRBJ2-1, is KAGVTQTPRYLIKTRGQQVTLSCSPISGHRSVSWYQQTPGQGLQFLFEYFSETQRNKGNFPGRFSGRQFSNSRSEMNVSTLELGDSALYLCASSLQAGESYNEQFFGPGTRLTVL.